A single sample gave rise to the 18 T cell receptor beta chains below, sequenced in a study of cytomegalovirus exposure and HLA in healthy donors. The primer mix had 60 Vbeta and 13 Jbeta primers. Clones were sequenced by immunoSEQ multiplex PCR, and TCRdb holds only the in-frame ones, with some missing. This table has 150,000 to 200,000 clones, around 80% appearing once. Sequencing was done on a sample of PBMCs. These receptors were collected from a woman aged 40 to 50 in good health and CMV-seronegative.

The CDR3 reads CASSPREHRQETQYF. CDR3 in DNA: TGTGCCAGCAGCCCGCGGGAACACCGACAAGAGACCCAGTACTTC. The rearrangement joins TRBV5-8 to TRBJ2-5; D might be TRBD2 (6 bases). Germline CDR1 and CDR2: SGHTS and YDEGEE. The CDR3 sequence is 15 residues long. V was trimmed by 4 bases and J by 2 bases, leaving 15 bases between them.

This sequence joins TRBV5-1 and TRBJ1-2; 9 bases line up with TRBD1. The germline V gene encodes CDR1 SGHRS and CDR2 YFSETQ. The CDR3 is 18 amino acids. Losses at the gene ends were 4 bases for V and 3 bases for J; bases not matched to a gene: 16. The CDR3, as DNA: TGCGCCAGCAGCCTGGTGACTACAGGGGGCGCGGGGGACTATGGCTACACCTTC. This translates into CASSLVTTGGAGDYGYTF.

CDR3 protein: CASSARGGYNQPQHF. The CDR3 region has the DNA TGTGCCAGCAGTGCCAGGGGTGGCTACAATCAGCCCCAGCATTTT. The chain couples TRBV2 to TRBJ1-5, with a weak D call TRBD1 (6 bases). CDR1 SNHLY and CDR2 FYNNEI come from the germline V gene. The CDR3 length is 15 residues. The V and J ends lost 4 bases and 3 bases respectively, with 13 bases between them.

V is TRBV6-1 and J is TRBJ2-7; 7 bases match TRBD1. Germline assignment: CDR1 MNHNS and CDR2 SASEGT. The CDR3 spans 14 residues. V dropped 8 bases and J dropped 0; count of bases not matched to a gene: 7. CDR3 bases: TGTGCCAGCTGGCTGGGACAGAGCTCCTACGAGCAGTACTTC. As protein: CASWLGQSSYEQYF.

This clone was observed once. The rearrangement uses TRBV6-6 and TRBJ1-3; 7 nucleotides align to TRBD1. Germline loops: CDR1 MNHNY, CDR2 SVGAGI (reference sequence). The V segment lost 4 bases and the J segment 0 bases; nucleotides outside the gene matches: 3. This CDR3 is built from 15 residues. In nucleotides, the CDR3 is TGTGCCAGCAGTTTTGACAGGGCCTCTGGAAACACCATATATTTT. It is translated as CASSFDRASGNTIYF.

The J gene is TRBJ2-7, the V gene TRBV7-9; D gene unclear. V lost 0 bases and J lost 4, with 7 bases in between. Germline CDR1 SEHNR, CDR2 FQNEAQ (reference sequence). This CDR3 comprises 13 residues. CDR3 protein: CASSLAEEYEQYF. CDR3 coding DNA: TGTGCCAGCAGCTTAGCAGAGGAGTACGAGCAGTACTTC.

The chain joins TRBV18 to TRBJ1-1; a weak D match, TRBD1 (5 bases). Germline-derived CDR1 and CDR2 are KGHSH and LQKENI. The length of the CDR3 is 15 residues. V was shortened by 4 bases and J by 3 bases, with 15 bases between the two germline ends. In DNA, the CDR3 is TGTGCCAGCTCACGGATTCAGCAGGGTGACACTGAAGCTTTCTTT. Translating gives CASSRIQQGDTEAFF.

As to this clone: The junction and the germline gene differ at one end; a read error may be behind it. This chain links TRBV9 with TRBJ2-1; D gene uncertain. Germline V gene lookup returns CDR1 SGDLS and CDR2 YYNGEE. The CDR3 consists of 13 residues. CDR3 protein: CASSAHSDNEQFF. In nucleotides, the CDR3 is TGTGCCAGCAGCGCCCACTCCGACAATGAGCAGTTCTTC.

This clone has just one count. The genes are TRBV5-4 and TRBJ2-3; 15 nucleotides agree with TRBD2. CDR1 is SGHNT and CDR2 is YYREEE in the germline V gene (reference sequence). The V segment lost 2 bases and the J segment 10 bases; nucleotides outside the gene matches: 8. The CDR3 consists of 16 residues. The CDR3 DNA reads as TGTGCCAGCAGCTTAGGACTAGCGGGAGGGCCGATACCGCAGTATTTT. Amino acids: CASSLGLAGGPIPQYF.

The CDR3 region is CASSPRIGAATEAFF. In DNA form, the CDR3 reads TGCGCCAGCAGCCCCAGAATAGGGGCTGCAACTGAAGCTTTCTTT. The rearrangement joins TRBV5-1 to TRBJ1-1; D may be TRBD1 (5 bases). V lost 4 bases and J lost 5, with 18 bases in between. Germline CDR1 SGHRS, CDR2 YFSETQ. This CDR3 is 15 amino acids long.

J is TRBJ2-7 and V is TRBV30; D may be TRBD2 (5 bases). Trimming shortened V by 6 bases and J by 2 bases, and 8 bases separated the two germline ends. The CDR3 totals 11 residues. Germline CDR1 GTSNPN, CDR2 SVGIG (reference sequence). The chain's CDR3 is CACGLPYEQYF. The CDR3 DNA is TGTGCCTGCGGACTCCCCTACGAGCAGTACTTC.

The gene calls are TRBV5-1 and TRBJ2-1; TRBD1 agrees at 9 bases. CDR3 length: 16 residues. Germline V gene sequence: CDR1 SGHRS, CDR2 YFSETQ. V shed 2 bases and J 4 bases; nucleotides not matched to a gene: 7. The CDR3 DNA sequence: TGCGCCAGCAGCTTCCAACAGGGGGCCGGTTACAATGAGCAGTTCTTC. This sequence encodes CASSFQQGAGYNEQFF.

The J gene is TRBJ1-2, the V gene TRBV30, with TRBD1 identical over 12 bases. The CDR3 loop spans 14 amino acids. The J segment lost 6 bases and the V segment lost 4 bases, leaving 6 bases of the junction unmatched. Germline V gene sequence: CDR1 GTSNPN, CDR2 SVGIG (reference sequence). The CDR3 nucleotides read TGTGCCTGGACCCCCGGGGACAGGGGGCATGGCTACACCTTC. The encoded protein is CAWTPGDRGHGYTF.

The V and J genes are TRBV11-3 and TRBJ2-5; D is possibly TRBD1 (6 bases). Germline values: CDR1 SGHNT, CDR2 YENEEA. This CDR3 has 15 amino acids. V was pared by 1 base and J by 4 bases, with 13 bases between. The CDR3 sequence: CASSLGYRQVETQYF. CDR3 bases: TGTGCCAGCAGCTTAGGATACAGACAGGTAGAGACCCAGTACTTC. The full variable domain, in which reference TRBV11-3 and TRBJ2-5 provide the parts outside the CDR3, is EAGVVQSPRYKIIEKKQPVAFWCNPISGHNTLYWYLQNLGQGPELLIRYENEEAVDDSQLPKDRFSAERLKGVDSTLKIQPAELGDSAVYLCASSLGYRQVETQYFGPGTRLLVL.

CDR3 DNA: TGTGCCAGCTCACCAAGACTAGCGGGAGGTTTACAAGAGACCCAGTACTTC. Translated, it gives CASSPRLAGGLQETQYF. The V gene is TRBV18, the J gene TRBJ2-5; TRBD2 aligns across 13 bases. Trimming took 2 bases from V and 2 from J; bases not matched to a gene: 5. Germline CDR1 KGHSH, CDR2 LQKENI. The CDR3 is 17 amino acids.

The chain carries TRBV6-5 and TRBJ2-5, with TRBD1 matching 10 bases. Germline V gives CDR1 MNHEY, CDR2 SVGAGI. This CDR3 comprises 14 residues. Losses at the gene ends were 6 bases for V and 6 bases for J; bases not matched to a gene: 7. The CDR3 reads CASRPTGGMKTQYF. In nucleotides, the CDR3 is TGTGCCAGCAGACCGACAGGGGGCATGAAGACCCAGTACTTC.

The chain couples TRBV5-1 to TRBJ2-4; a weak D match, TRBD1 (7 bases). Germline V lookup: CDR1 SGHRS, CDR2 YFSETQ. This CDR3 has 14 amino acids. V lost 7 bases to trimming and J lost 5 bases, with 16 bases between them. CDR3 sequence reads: CASAEVRGENIQYF. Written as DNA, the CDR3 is TGCGCCAGCGCGGAGGTCAGGGGGGAAAACATTCAGTACTTC.

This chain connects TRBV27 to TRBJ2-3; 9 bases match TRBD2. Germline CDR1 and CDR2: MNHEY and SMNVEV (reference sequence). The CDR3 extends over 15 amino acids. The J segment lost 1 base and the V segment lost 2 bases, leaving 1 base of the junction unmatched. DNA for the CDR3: TGTGCCAGCAGTTTAAGACTAGCGGGCACAGATACGCAGTATTTT. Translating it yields CASSLRLAGTDTQYF.